These T cell receptor beta chains were read from a single sample in a study of shared clonotypes between healthy human individuals. Data came from immunoSEQ multiplex PCR; TCRdb stores just in-frame clones and leaves some out. The sample records over a million clones, approximately 78% being singletons. Sequenced material: memory CD4+ T cells from PBMCs. Receptor source: a man in his late teens or twenties in good health. Some clones in this sample may be carry-over from other donors' samples. The CDR3 runs from the conserved cysteine through the conserved F or W. D genes are given only for firm matches. For some rows the clone size is stated as once, few or many, or as a class when expanded; others skip it.

v_gene,j_gene,abundance,d_gene,CDR3aa,CDR3nt
TRBV4-2,TRBJ2-2,NA,NA,CASSQVVTSVTGELFF,TGTGCCAGCAGCCAAGTGGTCACTTCAGTCACCGGGGAGCTGTTTTTT
TRBV27,TRBJ1-5,once,TRBD1,CASSLRTGINQPQHF,TGTGCCAGCAGTTTGCGGACAGGGATCAATCAGCCCCAGCATTTT
TRBV11-2,TRBJ2-5,NA,TRBD1,CASSLAGTAQETQYF,TGTGCCAGCAGCCTAGCCGGGACAGCCCAAGAGACCCAGTACTTC
TRBV2,TRBJ2-3,NA,NA,CASRVAPSTDTQYF,TGTGCCAGCAGAGTAGCGCCGAGCACAGATACGCAGTATTTT
TRBV7-2,TRBJ2-7,few,NA,CASSSSRGGDYEQYF,TGTGCCAGCAGCTCCTCCCGCGGCGGGGACTACGAGCAGTACTTC
TRBV6-5,TRBJ2-7,NA,NA,CASSYGTGSGEQYF,TGTGCCAGCAGTTACGGTACCGGCAGCGGCGAGCAGTACTTC
TRBV7-9,TRBJ2-7,NA,NA,CASSPGSAYEQYF,TGTGCCAGCAGCCCGGGATCAGCCTACGAGCAGTACTTC
TRBV5-1,TRBJ1-2,few,NA,CASSLGPGPNYGYTF,TGCGCCAGCAGCTTGGGGCCGGGACCCAACTATGGCTACACCTTC
TRBV28,TRBJ2-7,NA,NA,CASSPPQALSYEQYF,TGTGCCAGCAGTCCTCCCCAAGCGCTTTCCTACGAGCAGTACTTC
TRBV6-1,TRBJ2-7,NA,NA,CASSPLISEQYF,TGTGCCAGCAGTCCCTTGATTAGCGAGCAGTACTTC
TRBV7-2,TRBJ1-2,NA,TRBD1,CASSLGQGVNGYTF,TGTGCCAGCAGCTTAGGACAGGGGGTCAATGGCTACACCTTC
TRBV6-6,TRBJ1-1,once,NA,CASTSRLVDTEAFF,TGTGCCAGCACCTCTCGACTGGTGGACACTGAAGCTTTCTTT
TRBV7-2,TRBJ2-3,NA,TRBD2,CASSPMGLAADTQYF,TGTGCCAGCAGTCCCATGGGACTAGCGGCAGATACGCAGTATTTT
TRBV6-1,TRBJ2-7,NA,TRBD1,CASRRQGAGEQYF,TGTGCCAGCAGGCGGCAGGGGGCAGGCGAGCAGTACTTC
TRBV7-8,TRBJ1-1,NA,TRBD1,CASSPPRQGRAEAFF,TGTGCCAGCAGCCCACCCCGACAGGGTAGGGCTGAAGCTTTCTTT
TRBV2,TRBJ1-1,NA,TRBD1,CASSGDSLNTEAFF,TGTGCCAGCAGCGGGGACAGTCTGAACACTGAAGCTTTCTTT
TRBV5-4,TRBJ2-5,NA,TRBD1,CASSAPGTGVQETQYF,TGTGCCAGCAGCGCCCCCGGGACAGGGGTTCAAGAGACCCAGTACTTC
TRBV4-1,TRBJ2-7,NA,NA,CASSQEFTGTDYEQYF,TGCGCCAGCAGCCAAGAATTTACCGGGACCGACTACGAGCAGTACTTC
TRBV2,TRBJ2-2,NA,TRBD2,CASSERDYPNTGELFF,TGTGCCAGCAGTGAAAGGGACTACCCGAACACCGGGGAGCTGTTTTTT
TRBV27,TRBJ1-4,NA,TRBD1,CASSLTGGNEKLFF,TGTGCCAGCAGTTTGACAGGGGGTAATGAAAAACTGTTTTTT
TRBV28,TRBJ1-4,NA,NA,CASGGSGEEKLFF,TGTGCCAGCGGGGGTTCAGGGGAGGAAAAACTGTTTTTT
TRBV15,TRBJ2-3,NA,NA,CATSRDRATDTQYF,TGTGCCACCAGCAGAGATCGTGCGACAGATACGCAGTATTTT
TRBV10-1,TRBJ2-7,NA,TRBD2,CASSGLAVRYEQYF,TGCGCCAGCAGCGGACTAGCGGTTCGCTACGAGCAGTACTTC
TRBV30,TRBJ2-7,NA,NA,CAWRAELGTYEQYF,TGTGCCTGGAGGGCTGAGCTGGGTACCTACGAGCAGTACTTC
TRBV2,TRBJ2-7,NA,NA,CASSEVGGKSYEQYF,TGTGCCAGCAGTGAAGTTGGGGGGAAAAGCTACGAGCAGTACTTC
TRBV27,TRBJ1-2,few,NA,CASSLAGGVEGYTF,TGTGCCAGCAGCTTAGCCGGGGGCGTAGAAGGCTACACCTTC
TRBV5-5,TRBJ1-2,few,NA,CASTTGGALSYGYTF,TGTGCCAGCACCACAGGAGGGGCCCTTAGCTATGGCTACACCTTC
TRBV7-6,TRBJ2-3,NA,NA,CASSSPTDTQYF,TGTGCCAGCAGCTCCCCTACAGATACGCAGTATTTT
TRBV4-1,TRBJ1-3,few,NA,CASSQQAHSGNTIYF,TGCGCCAGCAGCCAACAGGCGCACTCTGGAAACACCATATATTTT
TRBV4-3,TRBJ2-5,NA,NA,CASSQDHGGETQYF,TGCGCCAGCAGCCAAGATCACGGGGGAGAGACCCAGTACTTC
TRBV5-6,TRBJ1-2,NA,NA,CASSLNLLFYGYTF,TGTGCCAGCAGCTTGAACCTGTTGTTCTATGGCTACACCTTC
TRBV29-1,TRBJ2-1,NA,NA,CSAGRDHVYNEQFF,TGCAGCGCCGGACGGGACCACGTTTACAATGAGCAGTTCTTC
TRBV5-1,TRBJ1-2,NA,NA,CASSLVGGYGYTF,TGCGCCAGCAGCTTGGTCGGTGGATATGGCTACACCTTC
TRBV5-1,TRBJ2-1,NA,TRBD2,CASSPGLATYNEQFF,TGCGCCAGCAGCCCGGGACTAGCTACTTACAATGAGCAGTTCTTC
TRBV15,TRBJ2-7,NA,NA,CATSRPGTGAYEQYF,TGTGCCACCAGCAGACCTGGGACTGGGGCCTACGAGCAGTACTTC